The clone carrying this T cell receptor (beta chain) has just one count. What it binds is unknown. The data were taken from a study of beta chain features in type 1 diabetes. With 2 bases removed from V and 4 bases from J, the gap between germline ends came to 12 bases. Germline V lookup: CDR1 SGHTA, CDR2 FQGTGA. This CDR3 is built from 15 residues. Study-wide results and limits: People with Type 1 diabetes carried modestly yet significantly shorter TCRB CDR3s in all four CD4+ subsets.

Every isolated RNA sample was fully reverse transcribed, so sequencing captured expressed TCRB transcripts. TCRdb's copy holds only in-frame clones and misses some; the assay was immunoSEQ multiplex PCR. The table shows 25,000 to 30,000 clones, with 45% to 65% occurring only once. Sequencing input: Tregs from blood. The receptor was isolated from a young woman with type 1 diabetes. This sequence joins TRBV7-3 and TRBJ2-1; D not certain. The CDR3 protein is CASSLDSKPYNEQFF. CDR3 bases: TGTGCCAGCAGCTTAGACTCCAAGCCGTACAATGAGCAGTTCTTC.